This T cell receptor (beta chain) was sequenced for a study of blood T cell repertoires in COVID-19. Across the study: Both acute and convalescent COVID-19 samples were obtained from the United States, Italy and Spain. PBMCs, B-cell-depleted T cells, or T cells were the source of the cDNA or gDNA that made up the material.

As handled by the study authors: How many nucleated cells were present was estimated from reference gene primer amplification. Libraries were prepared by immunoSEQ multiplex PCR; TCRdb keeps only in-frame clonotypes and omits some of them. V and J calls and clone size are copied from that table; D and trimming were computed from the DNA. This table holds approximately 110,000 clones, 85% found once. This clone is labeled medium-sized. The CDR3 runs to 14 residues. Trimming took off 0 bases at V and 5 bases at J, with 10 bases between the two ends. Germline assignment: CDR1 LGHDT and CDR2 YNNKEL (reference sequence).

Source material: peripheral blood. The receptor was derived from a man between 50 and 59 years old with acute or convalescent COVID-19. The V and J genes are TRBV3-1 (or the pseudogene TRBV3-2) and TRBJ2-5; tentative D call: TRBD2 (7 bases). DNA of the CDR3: TGTGCCAGCAGCCAAGACGGGGGGCTCGAGACCCAGTACTTC. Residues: CASSQDGGLETQYF.